The clone carrying this TCR beta chain showed up many times. The antigen is not known. The data originate from a study of CD8 T cells in ankylosing spondylitis. Points from the study as a whole: Ankylosing spondylitis blood appeared to carry a characteristic TCR beta motif of eight or nine highly homologous variants.

Germline-derived CDR1 and CDR2 are SGHRS and YFSETQ. The CDR3 sequence is 14 residues long. V was shortened by 0 bases and J by 9 bases, with 10 bases between the two germline ends. MiXCR, applied by TCRdb to the 5' RACE reads, yields one record per CDR3 protein. This sample has about 220,000 distinct CDR3 sequences, with around 7.9% found just once. The clonotype comes from a male donor with ankylosing spondylitis. V is TRBV5-1 and J is TRBJ1-6; tentative D call: TRBD1 (6 bases). The source material was blood, either unsorted or a sorted T cell fraction (not recorded which). For the CDR3, the DNA is TGCGCCAGCAGCTTGGGGGACATCGGTTCACCCCTCCACTTT. This translates into CASSLGDIGSPLHF.